These T cell receptor beta chains were read from a single sample in a study of glioma-infiltrating T cells after dendritic cell vaccination. Sequencing was performed with immunoSEQ multiplex PCR; in TCRdb, only in-frame clones are kept and a portion is missing. The sample has over 80,000 clones, 80% to 90% seen once. The sample consisted of blood, taken after dendritic cell vaccination. These receptors all come from a human donor with glioblastoma. CDR3s include the opening cysteine and the closing phenylalanine or tryptophan. The D gene is left open where the match is weak. Some rows have no size entry. The others give once, few or many, or a class for an expanded clone.

V gene,D gene,J gene,clone size,CDR3 protein,CDR3 DNA
TRBV5-4,.,TRBJ1-4,.,CASSLDRQGREKLFF,TGTGCCAGCAGCTTGGATCGGCAGGGCCGGGAAAAACTGTTTTTT
TRBV7-2,TRBD1,TRBJ2-2,.,CASSLGTGTTGELFF,TGTGCCAGCAGCTTAGGGACAGGGACCACCGGGGAGCTGTTTTTT
TRBV9,.,TRBJ1-1,.,CASSFLMTGNTEAFF,TGTGCCAGCAGCTTCCTTATGACAGGGAACACTGAAGCTTTCTTT
TRBV19,.,TRBJ2-1,.,CASDRRGQNEQFF,TGTGCCAGTGATAGGCGGGGTCAGAATGAGCAGTTCTTC
TRBV30,TRBD1,TRBJ2-2,.,CAWIGQGSTGELFF,TGTGCCTGGATCGGACAGGGGAGTACCGGGGAGCTGTTTTTT
TRBV18,.,TRBJ1-1,.,CASSPEVLNTEAFF,TGTGCCAGCTCCCCCGAGGTATTGAACACTGAAGCTTTCTTT
TRBV2,TRBD2,TRBJ2-3,.,CASSGTSGKDTQYF,TGTGCCAGCAGTGGGACTAGCGGAAAAGATACGCAGTATTTT
TRBV7-2,TRBD1,TRBJ1-2,.,CASRNTGEGRYGYTF,TGTGCCAGCAGGAATACAGGGGAAGGACGCTATGGCTACACCTTC
TRBV14,.,TRBJ2-5,.,CASSPVTRRETQYF,TGTGCCAGCAGCCCCGTGACTAGGCGCGAGACCCAGTACTTC
TRBV6-5,.,TRBJ1-1,.,CASSSTGGTEAFF,TGTGCCAGCAGTTCCACCGGGGGCACTGAAGCTTTCTTT
TRBV7-9,.,TRBJ1-3,.,CASSQQVSGNTIYF,TGTGCCAGCAGCCAACAGGTCTCTGGAAACACCATATATTTT
TRBV6-6,.,TRBJ1-5,.,CASRKDSTGNQPQHF,TGTGCCAGCAGAAAAGACAGTACCGGCAATCAGCCCCAGCATTTT
TRBV19,.,TRBJ1-6,.,CASSQQGSTGNSPLHF,TGTGCCAGTAGCCAACAGGGTTCCACAGGAAATTCACCCCTCCACTTT
TRBV4-2,.,TRBJ2-1,.,CASSQEIEVPFSYNEQFF,TGTGCCAGCAGCCAAGAAATCGAGGTACCATTCTCCTACAATGAGCAGTTCTTC
TRBV6-4,.,TRBJ2-5,.,CASSDADSGETQYF,TGTGCCAGCAGTGACGCCGACAGCGGGGAGACCCAGTACTTC
TRBV10-1,TRBD1,TRBJ2-2,.,CASSEYGTAANTGELFF,TGCGCCAGCAGTGAGTATGGGACAGCCGCGAACACCGGGGAGCTGTTTTTT
TRBV18,TRBD1,TRBJ1-1,.,CASSPTGTGHTEAFF,TGTGCCAGCTCACCAACCGGGACAGGGCACACTGAAGCTTTCTTT
TRBV4-1,.,TRBJ1-3,.,CASSHGRRGAGNTIYF,TGCGCCAGCAGCCACGGAAGGCGGGGAGCTGGAAACACCATATATTTT
TRBV12-5,TRBD1,TRBJ1-2,.,CASGLDRGANYGYTF,TGTGCTAGTGGTTTGGACAGGGGAGCTAACTATGGCTACACCTTC
TRBV6-1,.,TRBJ2-7,.,CASSLTGLLYEQYF,TGTGCCAGCAGCTTGACAGGATTGCTCTACGAGCAGTACTTC
TRBV11-3,TRBD2,TRBJ2-1,.,CASSPSTSTYGANEQFF,TGTGCCAGCAGCCCCTCGACTAGCACGTACGGGGCCAATGAGCAGTTCTTC
TRBV7-6,TRBD1,TRBJ2-2,once,CASSLRGTANTGELFF,TGTGCCAGCAGCCTTAGGGGGACAGCGAACACCGGGGAGCTGTTTTTT
TRBV28,.,TRBJ1-2,.,CATFAGQLYGYTF,TGTGCCACCTTCGCAGGGCAACTCTATGGCTACACCTTC
TRBV18,TRBD2,TRBJ2-1,once,CASSPLREAHEQFF,TGTGCCAGCTCACCCCTCCGGGAGGCGCATGAGCAGTTCTTC
TRBV28,TRBD2,TRBJ2-1,once,CASSPVAGVEQFF,TGTGCCAGCAGTCCGGTAGCGGGAGTTGAGCAGTTCTTC
TRBV6-1,TRBD1,TRBJ1-4,few,CASSLTTGENEKLFF,TGTGCCAGCAGCCTGACGACAGGGGAGAATGAAAAACTGTTTTTT
TRBV12-5,TRBD1,TRBJ1-4,few,CASAIQGPHEKLFF,TGTGCTAGTGCCATACAGGGGCCTCATGAAAAACTGTTTTTT
TRBV7-3,TRBD2,TRBJ2-1,few,CASSLRSGGVYNEQFF,TGTGCCAGCAGCTTACGTAGCGGGGGGGTCTACAATGAGCAGTTCTTC
TRBV19,.,TRBJ2-5,few,CASNSGGSETQYF,TGTGCCAGTAACTCCGGAGGGTCGGAGACCCAGTACTTC
TRBV6-4,TRBD1,TRBJ2-5,.,CASSEDRAPQETQYF,TGTGCCAGCAGTGAGGACAGGGCGCCCCAAGAGACCCAGTACTTC
TRBV6-1,.,TRBJ1-1,many,CASSDRRKSNTEAFF,TGTGCCAGCAGTGACAGGAGGAAGTCGAACACTGAAGCTTTCTTT
TRBV5-1,TRBD2,TRBJ2-5,.,CASRPGTSASQETQYF,TGCGCCAGCCGACCTGGGACTAGCGCATCCCAAGAGACCCAGTACTTC
TRBV5-6,.,TRBJ2-7,.,CASSWTDRRPSYEQYF,TGTGCCAGCAGCTGGACCGACAGACGTCCTTCCTACGAGCAGTACTTC
TRBV2,TRBD1,TRBJ1-5,.,CASMGTGNQPQHF,TGTGCCAGCATGGGGACAGGTAATCAGCCCCAGCATTTT
TRBV7-8,.,TRBJ1-6,.,CASSLLGPLHFWHF,TGTGCCAGCAGCTTACTGGGGCCTCTCCACTTCTGGCACTTT
TRBV9,.,TRBJ1-3,.,CASSVAGDRYLGNTIYF,TGTGCCAGCAGCGTAGCCGGTGACAGGTACCTAGGAAACACCATATATTTT
TRBV19,.,TRBJ1-2,.,CASAWTVNYGYTF,TGTGCCAGTGCATGGACTGTTAACTATGGCTACACCTTC
TRBV29-1,.,TRBJ1-2,.,CSVLRSNYGYTF,TGCAGCGTCCTTCGGAGCAACTATGGCTACACCTTC
TRBV6-5,TRBD2,TRBJ2-7,.,CASSYSLAGYEQYF,TGTGCCAGCAGTTACTCGCTAGCGGGGTACGAGCAGTACTTC
TRBV29-1,.,TRBJ2-2,.,CSVGTPPGELFF,TGCAGCGTTGGGACACCTCCCGGGGAGCTGTTTTTT
TRBV7-9,.,TRBJ2-1,.,CASSLGQGGDEQFF,TGTGCCAGCAGCTTAGGTCAGGGAGGCGATGAGCAGTTCTTC
TRBV7-2,.,TRBJ2-7,.,CASSIDRRSYEQYF,TGTGCCAGCAGCATAGACAGACGCTCCTACGAGCAGTACTTC
TRBV5-1,.,TRBJ1-3,.,CASSLEGGRSGNTIYF,TGCGCCAGCAGCTTGGAAGGGGGAAGATCTGGAAACACCATATATTTT
TRBV2,TRBD1,TRBJ1-4,.,CASSPDRGREKLFF,TGTGCCAGCAGTCCCGACAGGGGAAGGGAAAAACTGTTTTTT
TRBV6-1,.,TRBJ1-6,.,CASSEAPMGGNSPLHF,TGTGCCAGCAGTGAAGCTCCCATGGGCGGGAATTCACCCCTCCACTTT
TRBV18,.,TRBJ1-1,.,CASSQSGVNTEAFF,TGTGCCAGCTCACAGTCAGGGGTGAACACTGAAGCTTTCTTT
TRBV10-1,TRBD1,TRBJ2-3,.,CASSDTDRGRDTQYF,TGCGCCAGCAGTGATACGGACAGGGGTCGCGATACGCAGTATTTT
TRBV30,.,TRBJ1-5,once,CAWGRQVNQPQHF,TGTGCCTGGGGTAGACAGGTCAATCAGCCCCAGCATTTT
TRBV20-1,TRBD1,TRBJ1-1,.,CSAPRGQKAFF,TGCAGTGCTCCAAGGGGACAGAAAGCTTTCTTT
TRBV4-2,.,TRBJ1-1,.,CASSQATVMENTEAFF,TGTGCCAGCAGCCAAGCCACAGTCATGGAGAACACTGAAGCTTTCTTT
TRBV2,TRBD1,TRBJ1-2,.,CASSSLAGTGTQGYTF,TGTGCCAGCAGTTCCTTAGCAGGGACAGGGACTCAAGGCTACACCTTC
TRBV11-1,.,TRBJ2-7,.,CASSLPSGGREQYF,TGTGCCAGCAGCTTACCGTCAGGGGGGCGGGAGCAGTACTTC
TRBV16,.,TRBJ2-1,.,CASSQGAINNEQFF,TGTGCCAGCAGCCAGGGGGCTATAAACAATGAGCAGTTCTTC
TRBV7-9,TRBD1,TRBJ1-5,.,CASSPQGSQPQHF,TGTGCCAGCAGCCCACAGGGGTCTCAGCCCCAGCATTTT
TRBV19,.,TRBJ1-1,.,CASSNRENTEAFF,TGTGCCAGTAGTAACCGGGAGAACACTGAAGCTTTCTTT
TRBV4-1,.,TRBJ1-4,few,CASSHSGPNEKLFF,TGCGCCAGCAGCCATAGCGGGCCTAATGAAAAACTGTTTTTT
TRBV6-5,TRBD1,TRBJ2-4,.,CASSPGGLTKNIQYF,TGTGCCAGCAGTCCAGGGGGATTGACCAAAAACATTCAGTACTTC
TRBV5-5,.,TRBJ1-4,few,CASSLAGNEKLFF,TGTGCCAGCAGCTTGGCAGGGAATGAAAAACTGTTTTTT